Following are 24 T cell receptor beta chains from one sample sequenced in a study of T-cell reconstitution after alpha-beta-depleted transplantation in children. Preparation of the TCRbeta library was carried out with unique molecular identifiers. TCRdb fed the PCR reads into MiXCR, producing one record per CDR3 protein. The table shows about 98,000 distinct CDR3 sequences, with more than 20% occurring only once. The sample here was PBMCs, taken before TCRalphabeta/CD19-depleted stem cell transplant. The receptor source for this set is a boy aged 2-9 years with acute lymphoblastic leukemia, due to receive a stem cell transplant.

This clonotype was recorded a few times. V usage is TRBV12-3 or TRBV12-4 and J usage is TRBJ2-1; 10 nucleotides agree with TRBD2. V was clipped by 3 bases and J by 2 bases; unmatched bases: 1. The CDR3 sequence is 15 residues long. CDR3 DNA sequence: TGTGCCAGCAGTTTTACTAGCGGGACCTACAATGAGCAGTTCTTC. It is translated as CASSFTSGTYNEQFF.

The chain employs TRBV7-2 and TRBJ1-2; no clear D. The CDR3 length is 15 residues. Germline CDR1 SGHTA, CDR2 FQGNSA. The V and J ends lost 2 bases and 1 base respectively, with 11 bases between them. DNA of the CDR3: TGTGCCAGCAGCTTATTGCCTGAGGGTAACTATGGCTACACCTTC. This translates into CASSLLPEGNYGYTF.

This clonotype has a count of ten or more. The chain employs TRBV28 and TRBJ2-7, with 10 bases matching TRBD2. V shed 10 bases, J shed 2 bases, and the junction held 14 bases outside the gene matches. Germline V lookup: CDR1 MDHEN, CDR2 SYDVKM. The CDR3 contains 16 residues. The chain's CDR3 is CATIRSGTSVAYEQYF. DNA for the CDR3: TGTGCCACGATTAGGTCCGGGACTAGCGTTGCCTACGAGCAGTACTTC.

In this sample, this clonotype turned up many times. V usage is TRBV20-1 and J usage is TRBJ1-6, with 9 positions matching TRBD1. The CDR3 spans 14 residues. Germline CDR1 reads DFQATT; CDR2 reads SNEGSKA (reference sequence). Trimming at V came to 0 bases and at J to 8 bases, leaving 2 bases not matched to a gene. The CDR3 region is CSAREDRGYSPLHF. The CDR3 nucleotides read TGCAGTGCTAGAGAGGACAGGGGTTATTCACCCCTCCACTTT.

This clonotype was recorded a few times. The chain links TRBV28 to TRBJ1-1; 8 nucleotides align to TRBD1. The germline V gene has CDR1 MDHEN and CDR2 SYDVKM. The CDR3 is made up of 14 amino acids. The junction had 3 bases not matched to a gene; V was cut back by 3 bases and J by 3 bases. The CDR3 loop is CASSLTGEYTEAFF. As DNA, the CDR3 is TGTGCCAGCAGTTTGACAGGGGAGTACACTGAAGCTTTCTTT. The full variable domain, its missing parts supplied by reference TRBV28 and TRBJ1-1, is DVKVTQSSRYLVKRTGEKVFLECVQDMDHENMFWYRQDPGLGLRLIYFSYDVKMKEKGDIPEGYSVSREKKERFSLILESASTNQTSMYLCASSLTGEYTEAFFGQGTRLTVV.

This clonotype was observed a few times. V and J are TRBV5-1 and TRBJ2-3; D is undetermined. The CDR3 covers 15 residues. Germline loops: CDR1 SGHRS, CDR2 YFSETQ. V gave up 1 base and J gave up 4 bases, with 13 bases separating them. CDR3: CASSLNPTSPDTQYF. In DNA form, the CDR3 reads TGCGCCAGCAGCTTGAACCCAACCAGCCCAGATACGCAGTATTTT.

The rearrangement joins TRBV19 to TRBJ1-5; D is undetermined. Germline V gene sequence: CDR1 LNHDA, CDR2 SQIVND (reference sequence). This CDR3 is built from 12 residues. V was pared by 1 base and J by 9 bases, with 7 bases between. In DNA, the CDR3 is TGTGCCAGTAGTATAGGGGGATCGCCCCAGCATTTT. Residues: CASSIGGSPQHF.

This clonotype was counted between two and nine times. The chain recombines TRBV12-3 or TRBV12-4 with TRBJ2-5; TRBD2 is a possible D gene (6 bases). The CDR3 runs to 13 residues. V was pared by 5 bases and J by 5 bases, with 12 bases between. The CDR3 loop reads CASSRGLRETQYF. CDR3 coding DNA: TGTGCCAGCAGTCGAGGACTACGGGAGACCCAGTACTTC.

The DNA of the CDR3 is TGTGCCAGCAGGTGGACAGGGGGGAGCACAGATACGCAGTATTTT. This gives the protein CASRWTGGSTDTQYF. The chain recombines TRBV5-6 with TRBJ2-3; 10 nucleotides align to TRBD1. The CDR3 covers 15 residues. The germline V gene has CDR1 SGHDT and CDR2 YYEEEE. The junction had 3 bases not matched to a gene; V was cut back by 5 bases and J by 0 bases.

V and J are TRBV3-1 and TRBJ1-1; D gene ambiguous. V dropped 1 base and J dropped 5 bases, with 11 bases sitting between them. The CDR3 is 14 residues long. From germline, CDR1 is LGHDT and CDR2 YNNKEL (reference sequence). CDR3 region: CASSQVTSGTEAFF. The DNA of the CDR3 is TGTGCCAGCAGCCAAGTTACAAGTGGAACTGAAGCTTTCTTT.

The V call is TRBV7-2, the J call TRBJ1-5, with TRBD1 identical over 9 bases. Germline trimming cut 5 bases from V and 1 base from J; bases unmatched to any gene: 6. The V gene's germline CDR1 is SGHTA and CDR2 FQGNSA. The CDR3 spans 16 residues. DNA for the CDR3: TGTGCCAGCAGCCGCCTCGACAGGGGGAGCAATCAGCCCCAGCATTTT. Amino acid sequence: CASSRLDRGSNQPQHF.

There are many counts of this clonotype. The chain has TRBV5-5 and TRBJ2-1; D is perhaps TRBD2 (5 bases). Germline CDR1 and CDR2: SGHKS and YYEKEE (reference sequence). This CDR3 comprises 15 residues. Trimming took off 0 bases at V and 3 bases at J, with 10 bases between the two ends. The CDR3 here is CASSLDPGNYNEQFF. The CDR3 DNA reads TGTGCCAGCAGCTTGGACCCCGGGAACTACAATGAGCAGTTCTTC.

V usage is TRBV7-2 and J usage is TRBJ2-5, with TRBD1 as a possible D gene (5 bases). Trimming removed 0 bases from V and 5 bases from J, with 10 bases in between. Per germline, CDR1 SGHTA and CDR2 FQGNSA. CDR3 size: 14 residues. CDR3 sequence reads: CASSLARWGETQYF. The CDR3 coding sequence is TGTGCCAGCAGCTTAGCGCGTTGGGGCGAGACCCAGTACTTC.

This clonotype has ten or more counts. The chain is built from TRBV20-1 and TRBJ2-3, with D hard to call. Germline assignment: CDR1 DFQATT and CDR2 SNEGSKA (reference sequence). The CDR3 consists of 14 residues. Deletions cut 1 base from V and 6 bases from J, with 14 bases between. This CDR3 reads CSARAPSFGDTQYF. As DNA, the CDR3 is TGCAGTGCTAGAGCACCATCTTTTGGGGATACGCAGTATTTT.

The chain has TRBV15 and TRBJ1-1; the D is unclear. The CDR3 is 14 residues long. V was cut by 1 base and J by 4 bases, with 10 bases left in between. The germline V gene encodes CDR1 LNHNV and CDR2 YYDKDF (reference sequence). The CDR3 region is CATSRVAGGTEAFF. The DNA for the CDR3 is TGTGCCACCAGCAGAGTTGCGGGAGGCACTGAAGCTTTCTTT. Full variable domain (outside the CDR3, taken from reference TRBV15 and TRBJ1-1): DAMVIQNPRYQVTQFGKPVTLSCSQTLNHNVMYWYQQKSSQAPKLLFHYYDKDFNNEADTPDNFQSRRPNTSFCFLDIRSPGLGDTAMYLCATSRVAGGTEAFFGQGTRLTVV.

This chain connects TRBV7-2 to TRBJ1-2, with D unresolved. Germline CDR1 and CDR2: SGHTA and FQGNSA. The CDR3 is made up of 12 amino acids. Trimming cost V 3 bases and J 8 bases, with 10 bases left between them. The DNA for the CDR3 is TGTGCCAGCAGCTTTGCGGCCCGAGGCTACACCTTC. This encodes CASSFAARGYTF.

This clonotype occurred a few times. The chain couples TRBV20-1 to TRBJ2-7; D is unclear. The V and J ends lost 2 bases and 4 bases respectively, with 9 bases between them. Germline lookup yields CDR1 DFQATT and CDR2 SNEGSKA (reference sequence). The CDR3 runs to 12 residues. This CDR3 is CSARFVEYEQYF. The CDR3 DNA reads TGCAGTGCTAGATTTGTGGAATACGAGCAGTACTTC.

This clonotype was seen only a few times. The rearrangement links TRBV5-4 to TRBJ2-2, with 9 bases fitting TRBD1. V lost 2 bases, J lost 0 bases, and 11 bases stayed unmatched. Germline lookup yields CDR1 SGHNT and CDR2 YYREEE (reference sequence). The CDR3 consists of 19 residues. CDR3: CASSLRDRAYLPNTGELFF. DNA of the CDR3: TGTGCCAGCAGCTTAAGGGACAGGGCATATTTACCGAACACCGGGGAGCTGTTTTTT.

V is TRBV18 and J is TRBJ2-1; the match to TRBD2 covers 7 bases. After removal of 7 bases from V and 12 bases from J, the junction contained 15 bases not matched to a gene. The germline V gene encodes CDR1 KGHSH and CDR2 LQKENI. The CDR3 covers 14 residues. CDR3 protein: CASFRSGGFIGQFF. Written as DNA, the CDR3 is TGTGCCAGCTTCCGATCGGGAGGATTCATTGGGCAGTTCTTC. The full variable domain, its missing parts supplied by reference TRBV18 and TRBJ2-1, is NAGVMQNPRHLVRRRGQEARLRCSPMKGHSHVYWYRQLPEEGLKFMVYLQKENIIDESGMPKERFSAEFPKEGPSILRIQQVVRGDSAAYFCASFRSGGFIGQFFGPGTRLTVL.

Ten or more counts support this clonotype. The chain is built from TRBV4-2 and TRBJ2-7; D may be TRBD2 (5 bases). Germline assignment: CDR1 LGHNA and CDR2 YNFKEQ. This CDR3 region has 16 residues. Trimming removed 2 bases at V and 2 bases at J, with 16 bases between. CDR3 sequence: CASSQSPGGDPYEQYF. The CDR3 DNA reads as TGTGCCAGCAGCCAATCCCCCGGAGGCGATCCCTACGAGCAGTACTTC.

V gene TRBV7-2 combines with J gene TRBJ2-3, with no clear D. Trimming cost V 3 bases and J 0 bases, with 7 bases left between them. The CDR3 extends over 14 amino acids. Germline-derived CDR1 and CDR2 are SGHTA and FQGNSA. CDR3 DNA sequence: TGTGCCAGCAGCTTGACGATCAGCACAGATACGCAGTATTTT. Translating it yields CASSLTISTDTQYF.

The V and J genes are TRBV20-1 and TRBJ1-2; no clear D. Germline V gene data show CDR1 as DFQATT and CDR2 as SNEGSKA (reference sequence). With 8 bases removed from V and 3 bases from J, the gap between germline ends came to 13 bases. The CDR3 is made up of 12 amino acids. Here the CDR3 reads CSPRDLHYGYTF. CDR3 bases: TGCAGTCCCCGAGACTTACACTATGGCTACACCTTC.

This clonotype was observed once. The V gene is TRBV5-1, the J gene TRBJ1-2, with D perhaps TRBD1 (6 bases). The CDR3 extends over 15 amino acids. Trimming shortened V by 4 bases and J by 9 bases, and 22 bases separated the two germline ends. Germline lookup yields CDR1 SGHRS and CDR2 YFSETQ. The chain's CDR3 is CASSPIGGGLFSYTF. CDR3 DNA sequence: TGCGCCAGCAGCCCGATTGGAGGGGGTCTCTTTAGCTACACCTTC.

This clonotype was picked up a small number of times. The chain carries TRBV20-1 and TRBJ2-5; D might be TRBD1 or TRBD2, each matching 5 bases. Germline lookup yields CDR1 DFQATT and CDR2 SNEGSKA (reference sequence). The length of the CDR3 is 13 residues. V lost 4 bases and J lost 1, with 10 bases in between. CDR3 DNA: TGCAGTGCTAACCGGGACCTCCAAGAGACCCAGTACTTC. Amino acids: CSANRDLQETQYF.